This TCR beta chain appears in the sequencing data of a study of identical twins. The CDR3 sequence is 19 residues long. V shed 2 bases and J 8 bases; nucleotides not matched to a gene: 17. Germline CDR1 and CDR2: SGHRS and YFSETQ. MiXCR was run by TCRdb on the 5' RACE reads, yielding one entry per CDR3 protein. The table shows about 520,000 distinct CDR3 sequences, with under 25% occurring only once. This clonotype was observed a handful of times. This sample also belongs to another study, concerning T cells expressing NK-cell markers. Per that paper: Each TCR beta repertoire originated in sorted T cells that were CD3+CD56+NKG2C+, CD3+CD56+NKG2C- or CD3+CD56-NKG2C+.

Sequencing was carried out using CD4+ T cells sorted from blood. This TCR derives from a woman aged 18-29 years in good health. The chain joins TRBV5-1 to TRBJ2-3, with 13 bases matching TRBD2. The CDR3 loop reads CASSFSYPGLAGVGVTQYF. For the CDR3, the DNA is TGCGCCAGCAGCTTTTCTTATCCCGGACTAGCGGGGGTCGGGGTTACGCAGTATTTT.